A selection of T cell receptor beta chains follows, all from one sample in a study of T cell repertoires in cytomegalovirus infection. TCRdb processed the reads anew with MiXCR; each CDR3 protein has one entry. The sample holds about 740,000 distinct CDR3 sequences, approximately 40% seen once. Sequencing was carried out using PBMCs. These receptors all come from a human donor in good health (CMV status not recorded). Some clones in this sample may be carry-over from other donors' samples. The CDR3 runs from the conserved cysteine through the conserved F or W. The D gene is left open where the match is weak. Clone size is stated in some rows and not others, as once, few, many or a class when expanded.

j_call: TRBJ1-6; v_call: TRBV28; clone_size: -; d_call: -; cdr3_nt: TGTGCCAGCAGTCCATCTGGGGGCGGTCGAAGATCACCCCTCCACTTT; cdr3_aa: CASSPSGGGRRSPLHF
j_call: TRBJ1-5; v_call: TRBV27; clone_size: few; d_call: -; cdr3_nt: TGTGCCAGCAGTTTATCTCCCACAGGCTATAGCAATCAGCCCCAGCATTTT; cdr3_aa: CASSLSPTGYSNQPQHF
j_call: TRBJ1-2; v_call: TRBV5-6; clone_size: few; d_call: -; cdr3_nt: TGTGCCAGCAGCTTGGATCCGAACAGCTATGGCTACACCTTC; cdr3_aa: CASSLDPNSYGYTF
j_call: TRBJ1-1; v_call: TRBV6-1; clone_size: -; d_call: -; cdr3_nt: TGTGCCAGCAGCCTTCAGCGGGGGGCGAACACTGAAGCTTTCTTT; cdr3_aa: CASSLQRGANTEAFF
j_call: TRBJ2-7; v_call: TRBV6-1; clone_size: -; d_call: -; cdr3_nt: TGTGCCAGCAGTGAATTCGTACGGGCCTCCTACGAGCAGTACTTC; cdr3_aa: CASSEFVRASYEQYF
j_call: TRBJ2-7; v_call: TRBV6-1; clone_size: -; d_call: -; cdr3_nt: TGTGCCAGCAGTGAACCATACTACGAGCAGTACTTC; cdr3_aa: CASSEPYYEQYF
j_call: TRBJ2-1; v_call: TRBV10-1; clone_size: -; d_call: TRBD2; cdr3_nt: TGCGCCAGCAGTGAGGGGCCCGGACTAGCGGGGGGGAAATACAATGAGCAGTTCTTC; cdr3_aa: CASSEGPGLAGGKYNEQFF
j_call: TRBJ2-3; v_call: TRBV19; clone_size: few; d_call: -; cdr3_nt: TGTGCCAGTACCAGGCAGGGGTTTACAGATACGCAGTATTTT; cdr3_aa: CASTRQGFTDTQYF
j_call: TRBJ1-1; v_call: TRBV11-2; clone_size: -; d_call: TRBD1; cdr3_nt: TGTGCCAGCAGCCAGGGGGAGGGGCGCGCTGAAGCTTTCTTT; cdr3_aa: CASSQGEGRAEAFF
j_call: TRBJ1-1; v_call: TRBV28; clone_size: -; d_call: TRBD1; cdr3_nt: TGTGCCAGCCGGGGACAGCACACTGAAGCTTTCTTT; cdr3_aa: CASRGQHTEAFF
j_call: TRBJ1-2; v_call: TRBV7-2; clone_size: -; d_call: -; cdr3_nt: TGTGCCAGCAGCTTAGTACGTGCCTACACCTTC; cdr3_aa: CASSLVRAYTF
j_call: TRBJ2-1; v_call: TRBV20-1; clone_size: -; d_call: -; cdr3_nt: TGCAGTGCTACCTCTAACGGAGAGGGATGCAATGAGCAGTTCTTC; cdr3_aa: CSATSNGEGCNEQFF
j_call: TRBJ2-1; v_call: TRBV12-3/TRBV12-4; clone_size: -; d_call: TRBD2; cdr3_nt: TGTGCCAGCAGGGTGGGGGGGAGGAATGAGCAGTTCTTC; cdr3_aa: CASRVGGRNEQFF
j_call: TRBJ2-7; v_call: TRBV12-3/TRBV12-4; clone_size: -; d_call: -; cdr3_nt: TGTGCCAGCAGTGTAACAGGGAACCACGAGCAGTACTTC; cdr3_aa: CASSVTGNHEQYF
j_call: TRBJ2-2; v_call: TRBV28; clone_size: few; d_call: TRBD1; cdr3_nt: TGTGCCAGCAGTTTAGGGACACCCTGGGACAGGGGGCATGAGAACGGGGAGCTGTTTTTT; cdr3_aa: CASSLGTPWDRGHENGELFF
j_call: TRBJ1-2; v_call: TRBV6-5; clone_size: -; d_call: -; cdr3_nt: TGTGCCAGCAGTTACTTGTCAGTGAGGGGATTCGTATGCTACACCTTC; cdr3_aa: CASSYLSVRGFVCYTF
j_call: TRBJ1-1; v_call: TRBV12-3/TRBV12-4; clone_size: -; d_call: TRBD1; cdr3_nt: TGTGCCAGCAGTGGACAGGTTGAAGCTTTCTTT; cdr3_aa: CASSGQVEAFF
j_call: TRBJ1-5; v_call: TRBV19; clone_size: -; d_call: -; cdr3_nt: TGTGCCAGTAGTACCGTAGCGGCAGGCAATCAGCCCCAGCATTTT; cdr3_aa: CASSTVAAGNQPQHF
j_call: TRBJ2-7; v_call: TRBV4-2; clone_size: many; d_call: -; cdr3_nt: TGTGCCAGCAGCCCGATGCCGAGCTCCTACGAGCAGTACTTC; cdr3_aa: CASSPMPSSYEQYF
j_call: TRBJ1-2; v_call: TRBV7-4; clone_size: -; d_call: -; cdr3_nt: TGTGCCAGCAGCTTATCCCCCCGGGGCTACACCTTC; cdr3_aa: CASSLSPRGYTF
j_call: TRBJ1-4; v_call: TRBV5-4; clone_size: few; d_call: -; cdr3_nt: TGTGCCAGCAGCTTTCGAATGGCCGGGACCGGCTCTCATTTCCCTAATGAAAAACTGTTTTTT; cdr3_aa: CASSFRMAGTGSHFPNEKLFF
j_call: TRBJ1-1; v_call: TRBV28; clone_size: -; d_call: -; cdr3_nt: TGTGCCAGCGGGGCACTATCCCAGAGGGTTATGAACACTGAAGCTTTCTTT; cdr3_aa: CASGALSQRVMNTEAFF
j_call: TRBJ1-1; v_call: TRBV7-2; clone_size: -; d_call: -; cdr3_nt: TGTGCCAGCAGCTTAATCCTTCGGGAAGACACTGAAGCTTTCTTT; cdr3_aa: CASSLILREDTEAFF
j_call: TRBJ2-3; v_call: TRBV27; clone_size: -; d_call: TRBD1; cdr3_nt: TGTGCCAGCAGCCTCACCGCGGGACAGGCCCTAGATACGCAGTATTTT; cdr3_aa: CASSLTAGQALDTQYF
j_call: TRBJ2-7; v_call: TRBV28; clone_size: -; d_call: -; cdr3_nt: TGTGCCAGCAGTTTTGATCTTCCCTACGAGCAGTACTTC; cdr3_aa: CASSFDLPYEQYF
j_call: TRBJ2-2; v_call: TRBV7-3; clone_size: few; d_call: TRBD2; cdr3_nt: TGTGCCACTGAGGAGGCCGGGGGGGCCGGGGAGCTGTTTTTT; cdr3_aa: CATEEAGGAGELFF
j_call: TRBJ1-5; v_call: TRBV6-5; clone_size: few; d_call: -; cdr3_nt: TGTGCCAGCAGTTACTCGGCGCGTCAGCCCCAGCATTTT; cdr3_aa: CASSYSARQPQHF
j_call: TRBJ2-3; v_call: TRBV27; clone_size: -; d_call: -; cdr3_nt: TGTGCCAGCAGCCGATTTACCGACCCTGTTTCAGCAGATACGCAGTCTTTT; cdr3_aa: CASSRFTDPVSADTQSF
j_call: TRBJ1-1; v_call: TRBV19; clone_size: -; d_call: -; cdr3_nt: TGTGCCAGTAGTGTCTTTCTGGGAAGCACTGAAGCTTTCTTT; cdr3_aa: CASSVFLGSTEAFF
j_call: TRBJ2-1; v_call: TRBV20-1; clone_size: -; d_call: -; cdr3_nt: TGCAGTGCCGGTCGGGGTCGCTCCTACAATGAGCAGTTCTTC; cdr3_aa: CSAGRGRSYNEQFF
j_call: TRBJ1-2; v_call: TRBV6-6; clone_size: -; d_call: -; cdr3_nt: TGTGCCAATTTCGACGGGGGCTATCGCTACACCTTC; cdr3_aa: CANFDGGYRYTF